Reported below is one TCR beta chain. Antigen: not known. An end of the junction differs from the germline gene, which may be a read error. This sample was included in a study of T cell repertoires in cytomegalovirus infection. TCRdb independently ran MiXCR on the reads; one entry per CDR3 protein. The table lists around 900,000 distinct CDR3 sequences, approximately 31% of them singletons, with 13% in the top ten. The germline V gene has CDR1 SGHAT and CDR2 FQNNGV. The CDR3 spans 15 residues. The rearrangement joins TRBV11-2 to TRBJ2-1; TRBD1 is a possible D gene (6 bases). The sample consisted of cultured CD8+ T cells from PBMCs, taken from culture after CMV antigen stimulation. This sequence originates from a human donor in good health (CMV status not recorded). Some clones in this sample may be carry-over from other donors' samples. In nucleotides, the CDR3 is TGTGCCAGCAGTTTAGTAGTGGGGGCGCCTGATGAGCAGTTCTTC. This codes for CASSLVVGAPDEQFF.